Below, 9 T cell receptor beta chains from the same sample are listed, as sequenced in a study of beta chain features in type 1 diabetes. What was sequenced were expressed TCRB transcripts, since all of the isolated RNA had been reverse transcribed. Clones were sequenced by immunoSEQ multiplex PCR, and TCRdb holds only the in-frame ones, with some missing. The table has some 330,000 clones, 9.5% to 12% seen once. Sample: naive CD4+ T cells from blood. The receptors shown here come from a woman aged 30 to 39 in good health.

V and J are TRBV27 and TRBJ1-5, with TRBD1 matching over 7 bases. CDR1 and CDR2 (germline): MNHEY, SMNVEV (reference sequence). The CDR3 covers 17 residues. The junction had 12 bases not matched to a gene; V was cut back by 5 bases and J by 2 bases. The CDR3 coding sequence is TGTGCCAGCAGTCGCAAATACGACAGGGTGGGCAATCAGCCCCAGCATTTT. Translated: CASSRKYDRVGNQPQHF.

The V and J genes are TRBV29-1 and TRBJ2-5; 8 nucleotides align to TRBD1. The CDR3 spans 15 residues. The germline V gene has CDR1 SQVTM and CDR2 ANQGSEA. Trimming at V came to 3 bases and at J to 5 bases, leaving 11 bases not matched to a gene. The CDR3 DNA reads as TGCAGCGTTGATCAGGGGGCCAGGCTGGGGGAGACCCAGTACTTC. It specifies CSVDQGARLGETQYF.

V gene TRBV30 combines with J gene TRBJ1-4; TRBD1 matches at 9 bases. The CDR3 extends over 14 amino acids. Germline CDR1 and CDR2: GTSNPN and SVGIG (reference sequence). With V trimmed by 5 bases and J by 2 bases, 3 bases remained unmatched. CDR3 sequence reads: CAWDRGVTNEKLFF. The CDR3, as DNA: TGTGCCTGGGACAGGGGGGTTACTAATGAAAAACTGTTTTTT.

The rearrangement links TRBV19 to TRBJ2-1; 9 bases are shared with TRBD1. The V gene end was trimmed by 4 bases and the J gene end by 5 bases; junction bases not matched to a gene: 9. CDR1 LNHDA and CDR2 SQIVND come from the germline V gene (reference sequence). CDR3 length equals 16 residues. The CDR3 nucleotides are TGTGCCAGTAGTAAAAACCGGGACAGGGCAAACAATGAGCAGTTCTTC. Amino acid sequence: CASSKNRDRANNEQFF.

This chain joins TRBV4-2 and TRBJ1-4; weak D call: TRBD1 (5 bases). The CDR3 is 16 amino acids. Germline V gene data show CDR1 as LGHNA and CDR2 as YNFKEQ. V lost 0 bases and J 12 bases, leaving 20 bases between the germline ends. The CDR3 sequence: CASSQDLTPGSGELFF. The DNA for the CDR3 is TGTGCCAGCAGCCAAGATCTTACGCCAGGGTCGGGGGAACTGTTTTTT.

The chain has TRBV4-2 and TRBJ2-3; 8 nucleotides match TRBD1. Germline CDR1 is LGHNA and CDR2 is YNFKEQ. With V trimmed by 4 bases and J by 2 bases, 17 bases remained unmatched. The CDR3 runs 19 residues. CDR3 residues: CASSLPAGTGRPYTDTQYF. In DNA, the CDR3 is TGTGCCAGCAGCCTCCCCGCCGGGACAGGACGCCCATACACAGATACGCAGTATTTT.

The chain couples TRBV27 to TRBJ2-1; 9 bases map to TRBD2. V shed 5 bases and J 3 bases; nucleotides not matched to a gene: 5. The germline V gene has CDR1 MNHEY and CDR2 SMNVEV (reference sequence). The length of the CDR3 is 15 residues. Written as DNA, the CDR3 is TGTGCCAGCAGTCCAAGCGGGAGGAGCTACAATGAGCAGTTCTTC. It encodes CASSPSGRSYNEQFF.

This rearrangement joins TRBV10-3 to TRBJ1-5, with TRBD1 identical over 9 bases. The CDR3 sequence is 17 residues long. Per germline, CDR1 ENHRY and CDR2 SYGVKD. The junction had 9 bases not matched to a gene; V was cut back by 4 bases and J by 2 bases. The CDR3 DNA follows: TGTGCCATCAGTGCCACCAGGACAGGGGATGGCAATCAGCCCCAGCATTTT. This sequence encodes CAISATRTGDGNQPQHF.

The rearrangement uses TRBV5-1 and TRBJ2-1, with 8 nucleotides matching TRBD2. Germline V lookup: CDR1 SGHRS, CDR2 YFSETQ. Unmatched junction bases numbered 11, after V lost 0 bases and J lost 6 bases. This CDR3 has 17 amino acids. The CDR3 reads CASSLGVRPAGVNEQFF. The DNA of the CDR3 is TGCGCCAGCAGCTTGGGGGTCAGGCCAGCGGGAGTCAATGAGCAGTTCTTC.